This T cell receptor beta chain was documented in a study of cytomegalovirus exposure and HLA in healthy donors. Study observations and caveats: Investigators reported 150 to 200 TCR beta chains as tied to cytomegalovirus.

The CDR3 covers 14 residues. V was trimmed by 10 bases and J by 2 bases, leaving 15 bases between them. Germline loops: CDR1 LNHDA, CDR2 SQIVND (reference sequence). As to this clone: Antigen specificity is unknown.

Some clones are missing from TCRdb's copy, which holds only in-frame ones; the method was immunoSEQ multiplex PCR. Of some 100,000 clones in the sample, approximately 88% are singletons; the top ten hold around 2%. The origin of this receptor is a young man in good health and CMV-seronegative. The rearrangement uses TRBV19 and TRBJ1-5; D remains unclear. The sample comprised PBMCs. CDR3 region: CATREGSGNQPQHF. The CDR3 nucleotides read TGTGCCACAAGGGAGGGTTCTGGCAATCAGCCCCAGCATTTT.